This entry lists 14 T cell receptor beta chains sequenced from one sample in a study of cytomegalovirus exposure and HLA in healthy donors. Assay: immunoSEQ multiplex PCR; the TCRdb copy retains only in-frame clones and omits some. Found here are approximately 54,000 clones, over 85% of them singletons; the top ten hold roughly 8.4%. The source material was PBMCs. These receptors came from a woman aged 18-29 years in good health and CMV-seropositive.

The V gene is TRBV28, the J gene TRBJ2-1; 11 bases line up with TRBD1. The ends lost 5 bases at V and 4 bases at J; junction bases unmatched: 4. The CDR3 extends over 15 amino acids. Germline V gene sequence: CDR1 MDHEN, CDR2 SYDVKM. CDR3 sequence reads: CASSGQGAGYNEQFF. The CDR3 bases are TGTGCCAGCAGTGGACAGGGGGCTGGGTACAATGAGCAGTTCTTC.

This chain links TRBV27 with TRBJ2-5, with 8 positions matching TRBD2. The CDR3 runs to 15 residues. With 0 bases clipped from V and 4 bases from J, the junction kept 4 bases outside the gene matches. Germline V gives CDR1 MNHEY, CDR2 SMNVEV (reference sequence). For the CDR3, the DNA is TGTGCCAGCAGTTTATCTCTAGCGGGTTCAGAGACCCAGTACTTC. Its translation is CASSLSLAGSETQYF.

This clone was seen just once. The CDR3 loop reads CASGLYTGTATYEQYF. The CDR3 DNA reads TGTGCTAGTGGTTTATACACCGGGACAGCTACCTACGAGCAGTACTTC. The chain couples TRBV12-5 to TRBJ2-7, with 7 bases lining up with TRBD1. The germline V gene encodes CDR1 LGHNT and CDR2 FRNRAP. This CDR3 spans 16 amino acids. V gave up 3 bases and J gave up 2 bases; unmatched junction bases: 10.

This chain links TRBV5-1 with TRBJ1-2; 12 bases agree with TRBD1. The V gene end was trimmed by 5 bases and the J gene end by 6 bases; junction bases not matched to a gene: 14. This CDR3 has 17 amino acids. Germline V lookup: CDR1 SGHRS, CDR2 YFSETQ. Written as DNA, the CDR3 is TGCGCCAGCAGGCTTCAATCTGGGACAGGGGGCGCGAATGGCTACACCTTC. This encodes CASRLQSGTGGANGYTF.

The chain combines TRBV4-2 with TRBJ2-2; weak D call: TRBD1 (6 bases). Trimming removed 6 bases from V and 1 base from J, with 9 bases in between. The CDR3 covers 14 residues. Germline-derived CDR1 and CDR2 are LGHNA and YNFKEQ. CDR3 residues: CASRKGENTGELFF. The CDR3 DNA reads TGTGCCAGCAGAAAGGGGGAGAACACCGGGGAGCTGTTTTTT.

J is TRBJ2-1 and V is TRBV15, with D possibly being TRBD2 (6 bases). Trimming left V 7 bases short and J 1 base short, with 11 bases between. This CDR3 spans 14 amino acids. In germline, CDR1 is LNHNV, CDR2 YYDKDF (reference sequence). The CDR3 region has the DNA TGTGCCACCAAGACGGGGGATTCCTACAATGAGCAGTTCTTC. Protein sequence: CATKTGDSYNEQFF.

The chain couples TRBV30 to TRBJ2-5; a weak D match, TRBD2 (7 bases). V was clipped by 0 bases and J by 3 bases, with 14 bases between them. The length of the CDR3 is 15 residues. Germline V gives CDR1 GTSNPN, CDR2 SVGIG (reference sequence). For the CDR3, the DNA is TGTGCCTGGAGTGTTGGTGGGGGGGCCAAAGAGACCCAGTACTTC. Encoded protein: CAWSVGGGAKETQYF. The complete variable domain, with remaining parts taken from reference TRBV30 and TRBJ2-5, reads SQTIHQWPATLVQPVGSPLSLECTVEGTSNPNLYWYRQAAGRGLQLLFYSVGIGQISSEVPQNLSASRPQDRQFILSSKKLLLSDSGFYLCAWSVGGGAKETQYFGPGTRLLVL.

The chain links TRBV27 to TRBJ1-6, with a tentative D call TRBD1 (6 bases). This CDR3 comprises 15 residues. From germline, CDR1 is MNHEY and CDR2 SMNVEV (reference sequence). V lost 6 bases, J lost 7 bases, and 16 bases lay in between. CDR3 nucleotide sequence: TGTGCCAGCAGACCGTGGGGGGGCGCGAATTCACCCCTCCACTTT. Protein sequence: CASRPWGGANSPLHF.

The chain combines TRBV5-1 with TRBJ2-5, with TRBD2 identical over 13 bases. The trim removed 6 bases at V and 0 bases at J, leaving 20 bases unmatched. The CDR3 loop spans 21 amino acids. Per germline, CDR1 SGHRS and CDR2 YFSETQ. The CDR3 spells CASTRGLGLAGDLLYQETQYF. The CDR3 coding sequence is TGCGCCAGCACCCGAGGTCTCGGACTAGCGGGGGACCTCCTGTACCAAGAGACCCAGTACTTC.

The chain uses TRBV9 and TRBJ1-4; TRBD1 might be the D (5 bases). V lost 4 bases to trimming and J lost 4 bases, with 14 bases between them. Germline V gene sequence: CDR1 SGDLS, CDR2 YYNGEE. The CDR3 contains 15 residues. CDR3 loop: CASSLSGGINEKLFF. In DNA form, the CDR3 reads TGTGCCAGCAGCCTATCCGGGGGGATTAATGAAAAACTGTTTTTT.

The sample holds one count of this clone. In DNA form, the CDR3 reads TGCGCCAGCAGCCATCCCCACGGAGGGACAGGCAATCCCTCCCAGTTCTTC. Its protein product is CASSHPHGGTGNPSQFF. The J gene is TRBJ2-1, the V gene TRBV4-3, with 8 nucleotides matching TRBD1. In germline, CDR1 is LGHNA, CDR2 YSLEER. Losses at the gene ends were 3 bases for V and 13 bases for J; bases not matched to a gene: 20. The CDR3 sequence is 17 residues long.

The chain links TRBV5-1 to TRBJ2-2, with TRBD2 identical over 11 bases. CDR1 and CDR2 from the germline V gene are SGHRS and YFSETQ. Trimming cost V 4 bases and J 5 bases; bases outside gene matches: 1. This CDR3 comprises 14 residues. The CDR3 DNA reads TGCGCCAGCAGCATAGCGGGGGGGACCGGGGAGCTGTTTTTT. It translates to CASSIAGGTGELFF. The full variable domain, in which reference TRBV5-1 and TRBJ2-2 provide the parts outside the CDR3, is KAGVTQTPRYLIKTRGQQVTLSCSPISGHRSVSWYQQTPGQGLQFLFEYFSETQRNKGNFPGRFSGRQFSNSRSEMNVSTLELGDSALYLCASSIAGGTGELFFGEGSRLTVL.

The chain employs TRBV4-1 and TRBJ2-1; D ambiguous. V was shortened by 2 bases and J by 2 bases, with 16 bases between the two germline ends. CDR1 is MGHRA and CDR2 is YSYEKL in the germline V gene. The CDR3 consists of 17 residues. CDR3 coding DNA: TGCGCCAGCAGCCAATTAGTGACAACGAGCCCCTACAATGAGCAGTTCTTC. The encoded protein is CASSQLVTTSPYNEQFF.

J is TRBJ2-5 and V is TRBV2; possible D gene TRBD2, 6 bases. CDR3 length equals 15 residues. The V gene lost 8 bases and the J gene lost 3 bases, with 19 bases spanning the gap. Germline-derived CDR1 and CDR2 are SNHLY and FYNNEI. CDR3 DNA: TGTGCCAGCGCCCATGCGGGGAAAGTTGAAGAGACCCAGTACTTC. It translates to CASAHAGKVEETQYF. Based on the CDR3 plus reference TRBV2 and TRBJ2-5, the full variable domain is EPEVTQTPSHQVTQMGQEVILRCVPISNHLYFYWYRQILGQKVEFLVSFYNNEISEKSEIFDDQFSVERPDGSNFTLKIRSTKLEDSAMYFCASAHAGKVEETQYFGPGTRLLVL.